This T cell receptor (beta chain) was sequenced in a study of T cells expressing NK-cell markers. As for the study in general: In sorted CD3+CD56+NKG2C+, CD3+CD56+NKG2C- and CD3+CD56-NKG2C+ T cells, TCR beta repertoires were obtained. The authors sequenced eight donors, of whom seven were HCMV-seropositive and one was seronegative. The study's findings and limits: A range of about 1.0-7.0% of CD8+ T cells consisted of dominant NKG2C+ clonotypes in several donors. These clonotypes, the leaders elsewhere, also led the CD3+CD56-NKG2C+ fraction in several donors.

Each CDR3 protein gets one entry in TCRdb, which reprocessed the 5' RACE reads and gives no DNA. This repertoire includes some 190,000 distinct CDR3 sequences. This CDR3 is 16 amino acids long. Germline V gene lookup returns CDR1 MDHEN and CDR2 SYDVKM. Regarding this clonotype: As yet, its antigen is unknown.

Sequenced material: blood T cells: a sorted CD56 or NKG2C T cell subset, CD4+ or CD8+ T cells, or bulk PBMC T cells (not recorded which). The chain couples TRBV28 to TRBJ2-1; TCRdb gives TRBD1 as the D gene, but with no DNA this cannot be confirmed. This sequence originates from a man between 18 and 69 years old in good health. This CDR3 reads CASRSPDRANRNEQFF.